A selection of T cell receptor beta chains follows, all from one sample in a study of T cell responses to AZD1222 COVID-19 vaccine. The protocol was immunoSEQ multiplex PCR, while the TCRdb copy is restricted to in-frame clones and leaves out a portion. The repertoire holds some 120,000 clones, roughly 90% seen once, with 4.2% in the top ten. The source was peripheral blood, collected on day 0 of AZD1222 vaccination. Receptor source: an adult in good health. Both conserved end residues are part of each CDR3. Fields, in order: clone size, V gene, J gene, D gene, CDR3 protein, CDR3 DNA. A D gene is named only where the DNA matches it firmly. Clone size is not always given. Where it is, it says once, few, many or a class for expanded clones.

-	TRBV5-1	TRBJ2-5	TRBD1	CASSTGQGAVTQYF	TGCGCCAGCAGCACGGGACAGGGGGCAGTGACCCAGTACTTC
-	TRBV6-5	TRBJ1-4	-	CASSYSATSNEKLFF	TGTGCCAGCAGTTACAGTGCGACAAGTAATGAAAAACTGTTTTTT
-	TRBV21-1	TRBJ1-2	-	CASSKGVYGYTF	TGTGCCAGCAGCAAAGGGGTCTATGGCTACACCTTC
-	TRBV2	TRBJ2-4	TRBD2	CASTRGSDIQYF	TGTGCCAGCACGCGGGGGAGTGACATTCAGTACTTC
-	TRBV21-1	TRBJ2-5	-	CACKKERVEETQYF	TGTGCCTGCAAAAAGGAGCGGGTGGAAGAGACCCAGTACTTC
-	TRBV4-2	TRBJ1-6	-	CASSLLGINSPLHF	TGTGCCAGCAGCCTTCTGGGGATAAATTCACCCCTCCACTTT
-	TRBV28	TRBJ1-4	-	CASSSGQPDEKLFF	TGTGCCAGCAGCTCCGGGCAACCGGATGAAAAACTGTTTTTT
-	TRBV6-4	TRBJ2-1	TRBD2	CASGESSGRGNNEQFF	TGTGCCAGCGGGGAGTCAAGCGGGAGAGGCAACAATGAGCAGTTCTTC
once	TRBV7-2	TRBJ2-1	-	CASSLVSEYNEQFF	TGTGCCAGCAGCTTAGTATCAGAATACAATGAGCAGTTCTTC
-	TRBV30	TRBJ1-2	-	CAWRARGIGYTF	TGTGCCTGGAGGGCCCGCGGGATTGGCTACACCTTC
few	TRBV6-5	TRBJ1-2	-	CASSTQDSYGYTF	TGTGCCAGCAGTACCCAGGACAGCTATGGCTACACCTTC
-	TRBV24-1	TRBJ1-1	-	CATSDFGGTEAFF	TGTGCCACCAGTGATTTTGGGGGCACTGAAGCTTTCTTT
-	TRBV7-2	TRBJ2-5	-	CASTDSRVSQETQYF	TGTGCCAGCACCGACTCCCGGGTCTCCCAAGAGACCCAGTACTTC
-	TRBV6-1	TRBJ2-3	TRBD1	CASSEGTGVDTQYF	TGTGCCAGCAGTGAAGGGACAGGGGTAGATACGCAGTATTTT
-	TRBV14	TRBJ1-5	-	CASNQVRSNQPQHF	TGTGCCAGCAACCAGGTAAGGAGCAATCAGCCCCAGCATTTT
-	TRBV10-3	TRBJ2-4	-	CAISESFTGKAKNIQYF	TGTGCCATCAGTGAGAGTTTCACAGGGAAGGCCAAAAACATTCAGTACTTC
-	TRBV5-5	TRBJ1-2	-	CASSLDSYYGYTF	TGTGCCAGCAGCCTGGACAGTTACTATGGCTACACCTTC
-	TRBV18	TRBJ1-1	TRBD1	CASSPTGGAGTEAFF	TGTGCCAGCTCACCCACAGGGGGCGCAGGCACTGAAGCTTTCTTT
once	TRBV3-1/TRBV3-2	TRBJ2-1	-	CASSQAKGTGPEEFF	TGTGCCAGCAGCCAAGCTAAGGGTACCGGGCCCGAGGAGTTCTTC
-	TRBV30	TRBJ1-5	-	CAWSLNRGGSNQPQHF	TGTGCCTGGAGCTTAAATAGGGGGGGGTCTAATCAGCCCCAGCATTTT
-	TRBV6-1	TRBJ1-2	-	CASSENPGGSGYTF	TGTGCCAGCAGTGAAAATCCTGGAGGTTCTGGCTACACCTTC
-	TRBV7-3	TRBJ1-5	TRBD1	CASSPDRGQPQHF	TGTGCCAGCAGCCCTGACAGGGGCCAGCCCCAGCATTTT
-	TRBV10-3	TRBJ2-1	TRBD2	CAISESGGGQKGTSSYNEQFF	TGTGCCATCAGTGAGTCCGGTGGGGGGCAGAAAGGGACTAGCTCCTACAATGAGCAGTTCTTC
-	TRBV6-1	TRBJ2-7	-	CASSDRVDEQYF	TGTGCCAGCAGTGACAGGGTGGACGAGCAGTACTTC
-	TRBV25-1	TRBJ1-6	TRBD1	CASTLGQGDSPLHF	TGTGCCAGCACCCTAGGACAGGGGGATTCACCCCTCCACTTT
once	TRBV6-5	TRBJ1-6	TRBD1	CASRRTGIYNSPLHF	TGTGCCAGCAGACGGACAGGAATCTATAATTCACCCCTCCACTTT
-	TRBV28	TRBJ2-5	TRBD2	CASTPSGGIEETQYF	TGTGCCAGCACGCCCTCCGGGGGGATAGAAGAGACCCAGTACTTC
once	TRBV9	TRBJ1-1	-	CASSPPSDTEAFF	TGTGCCAGCAGCCCCCCGTCAGATACTGAAGCTTTCTTT
-	TRBV30	TRBJ1-1	-	CAWSRLMEAFF	TGTGCCTGGAGCCGACTTATGGAGGCTTTCTTT
-	TRBV5-1	TRBJ2-7	TRBD1	CASKDRGYEQYF	TGCGCCAGCAAGGACAGGGGATACGAGCAGTACTTC
-	TRBV29-1	TRBJ2-3	-	CSVESSTDTQYF	TGCAGCGTTGAATCGAGCACAGATACGCAGTATTTT
-	TRBV7-8	TRBJ1-2	-	CASSLFEGAYGYTF	TGTGCCAGCAGCTTATTCGAAGGCGCTTATGGCTACACCTTC
-	TRBV11-2	TRBJ2-3	-	CASSSWTQGGTDTQYF	TGTGCCAGCAGCAGTTGGACCCAAGGAGGCACAGATACGCAGTATTTT
-	TRBV7-9	TRBJ2-5	-	CASSLRDYQETQYF	TGTGCCAGCAGCCTCCGGGACTACCAAGAGACCCAGTACTTC
-	TRBV20-1	TRBJ1-2	-	CSARETYGYTF	TGCAGTGCTAGAGAGACGTATGGCTACACCTTC
-	TRBV19	TRBJ2-2	TRBD2	CASSSSGGPNTGELFF	TGTGCCAGTTCGTCTAGCGGGGGACCAAACACCGGGGAGCTGTTTTTT
-	TRBV19	TRBJ1-2	-	CASSNVGGDYGYTF	TGTGCCAGTAGTAACGTAGGGGGAGACTATGGCTACACCTTC
few	TRBV7-3	TRBJ1-5	-	CASSLAGTNQPQHF	TGTGCCAGCAGCTTGGCAGGTACCAATCAGCCCCAGCATTTT
-	TRBV12-3/TRBV12-4	TRBJ2-2	-	CASSRSGTGELFF	TGTGCCAGCAGTAGATCGGGCACCGGGGAGCTGTTTTTT
once	TRBV7-2	TRBJ2-4	TRBD2	CASSAGGAKNIQYF	TGTGCCAGCAGCGCGGGGGGAGCCAAAAACATTCAGTACTTC
-	TRBV11-2	TRBJ1-5	-	CASSDSGDHNQPQHF	TGTGCCAGCAGCGACTCCGGGGACCACAATCAGCCCCAGCATTTT
-	TRBV6-5	TRBJ2-7	-	CASSALPAGSYEQYF	TGTGCCAGCAGCGCCCTCCCCGCGGGGAGCTACGAGCAGTACTTC
few	TRBV7-2	TRBJ2-7	TRBD1	CASSARRDSSSYEQYF	TGTGCCAGCAGCGCTAGACGGGACAGTTCCTCCTACGAGCAGTACTTC
-	TRBV5-4	TRBJ2-2	-	CASSSQFASGELFF	TGTGCCAGCAGCTCTCAGTTCGCTAGCGGGGAGCTGTTTTTT
once	TRBV5-1	TRBJ1-1	TRBD1	CASSSGTGVTEAFF	TGCGCCAGCAGTTCCGGGACAGGGGTAACTGAAGCTTTCTTT